A selection of T cell receptor beta chains follows, all from one sample in a study of blood T cell repertoires in COVID-19. Assay used: immunoSEQ multiplex PCR; TCRdb lists only in-frame clones, some missing. The sample lists about 200,000 clones, less than 90% seen once, with about 2.2% in the top ten. The sample comprised peripheral blood. The receptors originated from a woman aged 45 to 65 with acute or convalescent COVID-19. Both conserved end residues are part of each CDR3. D genes are given only for firm matches. The size entry is marked missing in some rows and otherwise reads once, few, many or a size class.

d_gene,abundance,j_gene,v_gene,CDR3nt,CDR3aa
.,.,TRBJ2-3,TRBV7-2,TGTGCCAGCAGCTCTCAAGGACTGGCCGACGAGCAGTATTTT,CASSSQGLADEQYF
.,.,TRBJ1-5,TRBV5-1,TGCGCCAGCAGCGAGGAGCCTGGGAGCAGGCAGCCCCAGCATTTT,CASSEEPGSRQPQHF
.,.,TRBJ2-1,TRBV30,TGTGCCTGGAGCGCGGGGACAGCCGTTATCTTC,CAWSAGTAVIF
TRBD1,.,TRBJ1-1,TRBV3-1/TRBV3-2,TGTGCCAGCAGCCCATTACAGGGGTGGACTGAAGCTTTCTTT,CASSPLQGWTEAFF
.,.,TRBJ2-1,TRBV6-2/TRBV6-3,TGTGCCAGCAGTTACTCGTCAGGGATTCACAATGAGCAGTTCTTC,CASSYSSGIHNEQFF
.,.,TRBJ2-7,TRBV7-2,TGTGCCAGCAGCCTCGGTGGACTTCCGGTGGAGCAGTACTTC,CASSLGGLPVEQYF
.,.,TRBJ1-6,TRBV27,TGTGCCAGCACCCTACAGGCAGGGTCGAGCTCCTATAATTCACCCCTCCACTTT,CASTLQAGSSSYNSPLHF
.,.,TRBJ2-3,TRBV29-1,TGCAGCGTTGAAGGGAGTCGCACAGATACGCAGTATTTT,CSVEGSRTDTQYF
.,once,TRBJ1-2,TRBV29-1,TGCAGCGTTACGGCAGAAACTTCGGGGACATACTATGGCTACACCTTC,CSVTAETSGTYYGYTF
TRBD1,many,TRBJ1-1,TRBV10-3,TGTGCCATCAGCGATGTACAGGGGATTGAAGCTTTCTTT,CAISDVQGIEAFF
TRBD2,.,TRBJ2-7,TRBV10-3,TGTGCCATCAGTGAGGGGGAGGGGCGCACCAACGGGCAGTACTTC,CAISEGEGRTNGQYF
TRBD1,once,TRBJ1-2,TRBV7-2,TGTGCCAGCAGCCAACTGGGACAGGGGGGTGACTACACCTTC,CASSQLGQGGDYTF
.,.,TRBJ1-1,TRBV18,TGTGCCAGCTCAGCCACAAACACTGAAGCTTTCTTT,CASSATNTEAFF
TRBD1,.,TRBJ2-1,TRBV24-1,TGTGCCACCAGTGATCCCACGGGACAGGAACTGACCTCCTACAATGAGCAGTTCTTC,CATSDPTGQELTSYNEQFF
.,.,TRBJ2-6,TRBV6-5,TGTGCCGTACAGAACTCTGGGGCCAACGTCCTGACTTTC,CAVQNSGANVLTF
TRBD2,.,TRBJ2-3,TRBV5-8,TGTGCCAGCAGCTTGACTAGCGGATACACAGATACGCAGTATTTT,CASSLTSGYTDTQYF
.,.,TRBJ2-1,TRBV19,TGTGCCAGTTCATGGGGGCTTGATGAGCAGTTCTTC,CASSWGLDEQFF
TRBD2,.,TRBJ2-2,TRBV9,TGTGCCAGCAGCAAAGGGACTAGCGGGAGGTACGGGGAGCTGTTTTTT,CASSKGTSGRYGELFF
TRBD2,.,TRBJ2-2,TRBV25-1,TGTGCCAGCAGCCCTTTGGGGCGGGGGGGCAGTAACACCGGGGAGCTGTTTTTT,CASSPLGRGGSNTGELFF
TRBD2,.,TRBJ2-7,TRBV19,TGTGCCAGTAGTTCTAGCGGGACCGCCTACGAGCAGTACTTC,CASSSSGTAYEQYF
.,few,TRBJ1-2,TRBV3-1/TRBV3-2,TGTGCCAGCAGCCTGGGGTCGGGGGGCTATGGCTACACCTTC,CASSLGSGGYGYTF
.,.,TRBJ2-1,TRBV18,TGTGCCAGCTCACCACCCAGGAGGCTCTGGGCGGGCTACAATGAGCAGTTCTTC,CASSPPRRLWAGYNEQFF
.,.,TRBJ1-3,TRBV9,TGTGCCAGCAGCGTCGGGGGAGGAGGAAACACCATATATTTT,CASSVGGGGNTIYF
.,.,TRBJ2-7,TRBV5-8,TGTGCCAGCAGCTACCCGGGAGACTACTACGAGCAGTACTTC,CASSYPGDYYEQYF
TRBD2,few,TRBJ2-3,TRBV24-1,TGTGCCACCAGTGGCGGGGGGTTCGCAGATACGCAGTATTTT,CATSGGGFADTQYF
TRBD2,.,TRBJ2-1,TRBV7-8,TGTGCCAGCAGCTTAAGGGCGGCGGGAGGGGATAGGGATGAGCAGTTCTTC,CASSLRAAGGDRDEQFF
.,.,TRBJ1-2,TRBV27,TGTGCCAGCAGTTTGAGCCGACAGAGCTATGGCTACACCTTC,CASSLSRQSYGYTF
.,few,TRBJ1-2,TRBV19,TGTGCCAGTGGGCTTGGGTGGGGCAGGGGCGTAAACTATGGCTACACCTTC,CASGLGWGRGVNYGYTF